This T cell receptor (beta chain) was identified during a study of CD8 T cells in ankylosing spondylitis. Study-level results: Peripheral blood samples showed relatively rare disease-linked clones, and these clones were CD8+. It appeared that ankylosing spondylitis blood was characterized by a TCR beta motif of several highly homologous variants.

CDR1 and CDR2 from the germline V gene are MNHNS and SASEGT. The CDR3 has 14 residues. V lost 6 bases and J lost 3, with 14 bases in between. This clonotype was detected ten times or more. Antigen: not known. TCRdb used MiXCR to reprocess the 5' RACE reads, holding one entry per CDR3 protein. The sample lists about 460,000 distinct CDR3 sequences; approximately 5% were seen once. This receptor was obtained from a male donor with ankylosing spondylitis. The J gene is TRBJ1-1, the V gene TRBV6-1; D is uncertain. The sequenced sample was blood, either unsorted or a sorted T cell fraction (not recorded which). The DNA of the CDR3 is TGTGCCAGCAGACTGGACCCGGCGGACACTGAAGCTTTCTTT. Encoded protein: CASRLDPADTEAFF.